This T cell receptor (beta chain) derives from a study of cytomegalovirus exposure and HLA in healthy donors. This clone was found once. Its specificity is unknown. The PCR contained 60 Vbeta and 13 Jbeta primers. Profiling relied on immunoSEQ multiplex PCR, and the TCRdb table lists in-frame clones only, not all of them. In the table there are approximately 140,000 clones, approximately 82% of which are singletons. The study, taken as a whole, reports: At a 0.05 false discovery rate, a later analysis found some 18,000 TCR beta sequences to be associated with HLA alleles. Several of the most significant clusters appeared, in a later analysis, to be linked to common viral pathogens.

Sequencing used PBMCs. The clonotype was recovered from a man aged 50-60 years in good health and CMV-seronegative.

This CDR3 is CASSQTTGWNTEAFF. In DNA form, the CDR3 reads TGCGCCAGCAGCCAAACAACAGGCTGGAACACTGAAGCTTTCTTT. The chain recombines TRBV5-1 with TRBJ1-1, with D maybe TRBD1 (5 bases). The CDR3 length is 15 residues. Trimming stripped 4 bases from V and 1 base from J, with 14 bases between. Germline V gene sequence: CDR1 SGHRS, CDR2 YFSETQ.